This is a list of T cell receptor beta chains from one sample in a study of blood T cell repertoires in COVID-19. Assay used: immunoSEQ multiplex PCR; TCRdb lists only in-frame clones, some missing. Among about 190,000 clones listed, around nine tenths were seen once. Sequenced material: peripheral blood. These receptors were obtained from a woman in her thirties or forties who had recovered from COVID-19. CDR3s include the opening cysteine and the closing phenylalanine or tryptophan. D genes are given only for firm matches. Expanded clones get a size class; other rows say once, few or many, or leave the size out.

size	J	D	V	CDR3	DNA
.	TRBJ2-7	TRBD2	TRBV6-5	CASSQTSGAFYEQYF	TGTGCCAGCAGTCAAACTAGCGGGGCTTTTTACGAGCAGTACTTC
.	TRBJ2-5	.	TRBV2	CASSVSGVGQETQYF	TGTGCCAGCAGTGTGTCGGGGGTAGGGCAAGAGACCCAGTACTTC
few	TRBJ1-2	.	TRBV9	CASSVPQNYGYTF	TGTGCCAGCAGCGTTCCACAGAACTATGGCTACACCTTC
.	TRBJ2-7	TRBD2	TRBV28	CASLGLAGDSVYEQYF	TGTGCCAGCCTAGGGCTAGCGGGAGACTCCGTTTACGAGCAGTACTTC
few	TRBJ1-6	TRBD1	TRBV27	CASGTGIYSPLHF	TGTGCCAGTGGGACAGGGATATATTCACCCCTCCACTTT
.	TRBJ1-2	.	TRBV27	CASSLFSDKEGGANYGYTF	TGTGCCAGCAGTTTATTTTCGGACAAGGAGGGCGGTGCGAACTATGGCTACACCTTC
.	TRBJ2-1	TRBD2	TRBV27	CASSPKFGLAEYNEQFF	TGTGCCAGCAGTCCAAAGTTCGGACTAGCGGAATACAATGAGCAGTTCTTC
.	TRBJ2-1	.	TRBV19	CASSIGRGVDEQFF	TGTGCCAGTAGTATTGGGCGGGGCGTGGATGAGCAGTTCTTC
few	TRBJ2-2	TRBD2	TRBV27	CASSLRLAGHTGELFF	TGTGCCAGCAGTTTGCGGCTAGCGGGCCACACCGGGGAGCTGTTTTTT
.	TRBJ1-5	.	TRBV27	CASSFSTNQPQHF	TGTGCCAGCAGTTTTTCTACCAATCAGCCCCAGCATTTT
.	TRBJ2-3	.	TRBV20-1	CSVPDRSTQYF	TGCAGTGTTCCCGACAGGTCAACGCAGTATTTT
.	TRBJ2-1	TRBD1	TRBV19	CASSRRQGAGGQFF	TGTGCCAGTAGTCGACGACAGGGGGCGGGTGGGCAGTTCTTC
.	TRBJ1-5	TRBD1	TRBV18	CASSPRQGAGQPQHF	TGTGCCAGCTCACCGAGGCAGGGGGCCGGGCAGCCCCAGCATTTT
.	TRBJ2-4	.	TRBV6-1	CASSGGTGVAKNIQYF	TGTGCCAGCAGTGGGGGTACGGGGGTAGCCAAAAACATTCAGTACTTC
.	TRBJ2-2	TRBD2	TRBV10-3	CAISESGRANTGELFF	TGTGCCATCAGTGAAAGCGGGAGGGCGAACACCGGGGAGCTGTTTTTT
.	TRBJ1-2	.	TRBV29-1	CSARTATGTNYGYTF	TGCAGCGCTAGGACAGCTACAGGTACTAACTATGGCTACACCTTC
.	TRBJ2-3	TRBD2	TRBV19	CASSGQWTGGPADTQYF	TGTGCCAGTAGTGGACAATGGACGGGAGGGCCCGCAGATACGCAGTATTTT
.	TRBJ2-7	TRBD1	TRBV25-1	CATKQGNEQYF	TGTGCCACCAAACAGGGGAACGAGCAGTACTTC
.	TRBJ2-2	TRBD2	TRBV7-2	CASSPVAGSRELFF	TGTGCCAGCAGCCCGGTAGCGGGCTCAAGGGAGCTGTTTTTT
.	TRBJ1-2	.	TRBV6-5	CASRRTPEGLGYTF	TGTGCCAGCAGACGCACTCCTGAGGGCCTTGGCTACACCTTC
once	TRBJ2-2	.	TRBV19	CASSIQGGSGELFF	TGTGCCAGTAGTATACAGGGGGGCTCCGGGGAGCTGTTTTTT
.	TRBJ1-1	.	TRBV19	CASTPGRNTEAFF	TGTGCCAGTACCCCCGGGAGGAACACTGAAGCTTTCTTT
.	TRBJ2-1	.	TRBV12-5	CASGLAHSYNEQFF	TGTGCTAGTGGTTTAGCGCACTCCTACAATGAGCAGTTCTTC
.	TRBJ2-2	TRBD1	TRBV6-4	CASSAGTGFDTGELFF	TGTGCCAGCAGTGCCGGGACAGGGTTTGACACCGGGGAGCTGTTTTTT